The 26 T cell receptor beta chains below all came from one sample that was sequenced in a study of cytomegalovirus exposure and HLA in healthy donors. The PCR made use of 60 Vbeta and 13 Jbeta primers. The assay was immunoSEQ multiplex PCR, and TCRdb's table has in-frame clones only and misses some. This sample has more than 85,000 clones, with approximately 82% found just once. The sequenced sample was PBMCs. These receptors came from a man younger than 40 in good health and CMV-seropositive.

This chain's CDR3 is CASSEEDGGRHEQFF. In DNA form, the CDR3 reads TGTGCCAGCAGTGAAGAGGACGGGGGTCGCCATGAGCAGTTCTTC. This rearrangement joins TRBV6-1 to TRBJ2-1; D perhaps matches TRBD2 (6 bases). Trimming removed 1 base at V and 8 bases at J, with 15 bases between. This CDR3 contains 15 residues. Germline CDR1 and CDR2: MNHNS and SASEGT.

V usage is TRBV4-1 and J usage is TRBJ2-1, with TRBD2 matching 8 bases. The germline V gene encodes CDR1 MGHRA and CDR2 YSYEKL. This CDR3 region has 17 residues. The J segment lost 7 bases and the V segment lost 1 base, leaving 12 bases of the junction unmatched. The CDR3 region is CASSQVDGGAPGNEQFF. The CDR3 DNA is TGCGCCAGCAGCCAAGTTGACGGGGGGGCCCCAGGAAATGAGCAGTTCTTC.

The rearrangement links TRBV19 to TRBJ1-5, with D perhaps TRBD1 (5 bases). Germline V gene data show CDR1 as LNHDA and CDR2 as SQIVND (reference sequence). Deletions cut 1 base from V and 0 bases from J, with 19 bases between. The CDR3 is 19 residues long. CDR3 in amino acids: CASSIGRQGPAFSNQPQHF. In DNA form, the CDR3 reads TGTGCCAGTAGTATAGGACGGCAGGGCCCAGCGTTTAGCAATCAGCCCCAGCATTTT.

This rearrangement joins TRBV2 to TRBJ1-5; tentative D call: TRBD1 (6 bases). The CDR3 runs to 14 residues. The V end lost 8 bases, the J end lost 1 base, and 12 bases lay between the germline ends. The germline V gene encodes CDR1 SNHLY and CDR2 FYNNEI. CDR3 region: CASHRGGSNQPQHF. In DNA, the CDR3 is TGTGCCAGCCACCGAGGGGGAAGCAATCAGCCCCAGCATTTT.

This clone was found once. The chain recombines TRBV29-1 with TRBJ2-3; TRBD2 might be the D (6 bases). CDR1 and CDR2 (germline): SQVTM, ANQGSEA. This CDR3 is built from 12 residues. V was shortened by 4 bases and J by 6 bases, with 11 bases between the two germline ends. DNA of the CDR3: TGCAGCGTTGCCGAGGAGGGTGATACGCAGTATTTT. Protein product: CSVAEEGDTQYF.

The chain combines TRBV9 with TRBJ2-6; D gene unclear. Germline CDR1 SGDLS, CDR2 YYNGEE. The CDR3 length is 15 residues. Trimming stripped 0 bases from V and 4 bases from J, with 8 bases between. CDR3 region: CASSVGSAGANVLTF. The CDR3 coding sequence is TGTGCCAGCAGCGTAGGCAGCGCCGGGGCCAACGTCCTGACTTTC.

The J gene is TRBJ2-7, the V gene TRBV18, with TRBD1 matching over 9 bases. Germline CDR1 is KGHSH and CDR2 is LQKENI. The CDR3 runs 16 residues. V lost 6 bases and J lost 5; bases outside the gene matches: 14. CDR3 sequence reads: CASSRYPGQGTNEQYF. CDR3 nucleotides: TGTGCCAGCTCCCGGTACCCGGGACAGGGTACCAACGAGCAGTACTTC.

The gene calls are TRBV7-6 and TRBJ1-5; D uncertain. The CDR3 runs 16 residues. V was shortened by 5 bases and J by 1 base, with 15 bases between the two germline ends. The germline CDR1 and CDR2 sequences are SGHVS and FNYEAQ. Here the CDR3 reads CASSTDSRGSNQPQHF. The CDR3 DNA follows: TGTGCCAGCAGCACGGACTCTCGAGGGAGCAATCAGCCCCAGCATTTT.

The count of this clone is one. The chain has TRBV2 and TRBJ2-5; perhaps TRBD2 as D (6 bases). Per the germline V gene, CDR1 is SNHLY and CDR2 is FYNNEI. The CDR3 loop spans 16 amino acids. Trimming removed 7 bases from V and 4 bases from J, with 22 bases in between. CDR3 in DNA: TGTGCCAGCACCCCGTCCGGCGGGGCCTCCGGAGAGACCCAGTACTTC. Translating gives CASTPSGGASGETQYF. Complete variable domain (other parts from reference TRBV2 and TRBJ2-5): EPEVTQTPSHQVTQMGQEVILRCVPISNHLYFYWYRQILGQKVEFLVSFYNNEISEKSEIFDDQFSVERPDGSNFTLKIRSTKLEDSAMYFCASTPSGGASGETQYFGPGTRLLVL.

The rearrangement links TRBV6-6 to TRBJ1-5, with D possibly matching TRBD1 (5 bases). The CDR3 contains 15 residues. Germline CDR1 reads MNHNY; CDR2 reads SVGAGI (reference sequence). Trimming pared 7 bases from V and 1 base from J, leaving 14 bases between. The CDR3 spells CASMGGYGSNQPQHF. CDR3 coding DNA: TGTGCCAGCATGGGGGGTTACGGGAGCAATCAGCCCCAGCATTTT.

The chain employs TRBV5-4 and TRBJ2-1; 7 bases line up with TRBD2. V gave up 0 bases and J gave up 6 bases; unmatched junction bases: 6. Germline V CDR1 and CDR2: SGHNT, YYREEE (reference sequence). CDR3 length: 15 amino acids. CDR3 nucleotide sequence: TGTGCCAGCAGCTTGGGGTGGGGGGGTAGCAATGAGCAGTTCTTC. This sequence encodes CASSLGWGGSNEQFF.

This sequence joins TRBV5-1 and TRBJ2-5, with 7 bases that match TRBD1. The closer fit of TRBJ2-7 to the DNA end suggests the J call may be wrong. This CDR3 spans 16 amino acids. Germline CDR1 is SGHRS and CDR2 is YFSETQ. For the CDR3, the DNA is TGCGCCAGCAGCTTGTCCGCCGGGACAGCCTTGTACGAGCAGTACTTC. Amino acids: CASSLSAGTALYEQYF.

This chain connects TRBV4-3 to TRBJ2-7; tentative D call: TRBD1 (6 bases). The CDR3 is made up of 15 amino acids. The V and J ends lost 0 bases and 4 bases respectively, with 13 bases between them. CDR1 LGHNA and CDR2 YSLEER come from the germline V gene. CDR3 protein: CASSQEMQGLYEQYF. Written as DNA, the CDR3 is TGCGCCAGCAGCCAAGAAATGCAGGGGCTGTACGAGCAGTACTTC.

The J gene is TRBJ2-7, the V gene TRBV11-1; tentative D call: TRBD1 (5 bases). The germline V gene has CDR1 SGHAT and CDR2 FQDESV (reference sequence). The CDR3 spans 15 residues. The V and J ends lost 5 bases and 3 bases respectively, with 17 bases between them. CDR3 amino acids: CASSPKVGRRYEQYF. The CDR3 DNA reads as TGTGCCAGCAGCCCGAAGGTGGGGCGCCGCTACGAGCAGTACTTC.

The V gene is TRBV5-1, the J gene TRBJ1-2; perhaps TRBD1 as D (5 bases). The ends were cut back, 4 bases at V and 8 bases at J, with 12 bases in the middle. The CDR3 sequence is 12 residues long. Germline V CDR1 and CDR2: SGHRS, YFSETQ. CDR3 loop: CASSPRQSGYTF. DNA for the CDR3: TGCGCCAGCAGCCCCAGACAGTCGGGCTACACCTTC.

J is TRBJ2-3 and V is TRBV4-3; TRBD2 aligns across 13 bases. The CDR3 contains 17 residues. Trimming took 5 bases from V and 3 from J; bases not matched to a gene: 8. Looked up from germline, CDR1 is LGHNA and CDR2 is YSLEER. CDR3 region: CASSFSGTSGATDTQYF. The CDR3 region has the DNA TGCGCCAGCAGCTTCTCCGGGACTAGCGGGGCAACAGATACGCAGTATTTT.

This chain joins TRBV11-2 and TRBJ2-5, with 12 bases that match TRBD2. The DNA end favors TRBJ2-7, so the J call may be wrong. The CDR3 sequence is 16 residues long. CDR1 and CDR2 from the germline V gene are SGHAT and FQNNGV. The CDR3 spells CASSLTSGGDPFEQYF. The CDR3 DNA sequence: TGTGCCAGCAGCTTGACTAGCGGGGGTGACCCCTTCGAGCAGTACTTC.

This clone was seen a few times. The rearrangement joins TRBV19 to TRBJ2-7; perhaps TRBD1 as D (6 bases). CDR1 and CDR2 (germline): LNHDA, SQIVND (reference sequence). CDR3 size: 13 residues. Deletions cut 10 bases from V and 2 bases from J, with 15 bases between. CDR3 bases: TGTGCCACCGCATCGGGACACACCTACGAGCAGTACTTC. Translation gives CATASGHTYEQYF.

The chain has TRBV11-2 and TRBJ2-5; TRBD1 is a possible D gene (5 bases). The J call is uncertain, as TRBJ2-7 better fits the DNA end. The CDR3 has 14 amino acids. From germline, CDR1 is SGHAT and CDR2 FQNNGV. This CDR3 reads CASSLGTWTYEQYF. For the CDR3, the DNA is TGTGCCAGCAGCTTAGGGACATGGACCTACGAGCAGTACTTC.

The table lists this clone with a few counts. The genes are TRBV9 and TRBJ1-3; D possibly corresponds to TRBD1 (6 bases). Germline-derived CDR1 and CDR2 are SGDLS and YYNGEE. This CDR3 has 17 residues. Trimming removed 2 bases at V and 2 bases at J, with 17 bases between. The CDR3 nucleotides read TGTGCCAGCAGCGTCCGTACAGGGAGGGTAACTGGAAACACCATATATTTT. It specifies CASSVRTGRVTGNTIYF.

V gene TRBV21-1 combines with J gene TRBJ2-1; the table's D call, TRBD1, was not checked against the DNA. TRBV21-1 is shown as a pseudogene. CDR3 length: 13 amino acids. CDR3 amino acids: CASSKVDSKKQFF. CDR3 coding DNA: TGTGCCAGCAGCAAAGTAGACAGCAAAAAGCAGTTCTTC.

This chain connects TRBV9 to TRBJ2-5, with D perhaps matching TRBD1 (6 bases). The DNA matches TRBJ2-7 better at its end, which makes the J call doubtful. The CDR3 is made up of 13 amino acids. The germline V gene encodes CDR1 SGDLS and CDR2 YYNGEE. CDR3 nucleotides: TGTGCCAGCAGCGTAAGACCAGGGGACGAGCAGTACTTC. It translates to CASSVRPGDEQYF.

This clone was recorded a few times. The V and J genes are TRBV7-2 and TRBJ2-2, with a tentative D call TRBD1 (6 bases). Germline CDR1 and CDR2: SGHTA and FQGNSA. This CDR3 has 15 amino acids. The germline V and J ends were trimmed by 5 bases and 4 bases, with 14 bases remaining between them. CDR3 in amino acids: CASSKSPTGTGELFF. CDR3 in DNA: TGTGCCAGCAGCAAAAGCCCGACAGGCACCGGGGAGCTGTTTTTT.

The gene calls are TRBV28 and TRBJ2-7; maybe TRBD2 (5 bases). Per germline, CDR1 MDHEN and CDR2 SYDVKM. The CDR3 is 15 amino acids. V dropped 2 bases and J dropped 0 bases, with 11 bases sitting between them. CDR3 in amino acids: CASSLRGYGSYEQYF. CDR3 bases: TGTGCCAGCAGTTTACGGGGATACGGCTCCTACGAGCAGTACTTC. Using reference TRBV28 and TRBJ2-7 for the parts outside the CDR3, the full variable domain is DVKVTQSSRYLVKRTGEKVFLECVQDMDHENMFWYRQDPGLGLRLIYFSYDVKMKEKGDIPEGYSVSREKKERFSLILESASTNQTSMYLCASSLRGYGSYEQYFGPGTRLTVT.

This clone was seen only a few times. CDR3 amino acids: CASSIDRGTSSYNEQFF. CDR3 sequence (DNA): TGTGCCAGCAGCATTGATAGGGGGACGAGCTCCTACAATGAGCAGTTCTTC. V gene TRBV5-6 combines with J gene TRBJ2-1; tentative D call: TRBD1 (6 bases). The CDR3 runs to 17 residues. The ends were cut back, 4 bases at V and 0 bases at J, with 17 bases in the middle. Germline loops: CDR1 SGHDT, CDR2 YYEEEE.

This rearrangement joins TRBV4-2 to TRBJ1-1, with 8 bases that match TRBD1. The CDR3 extends over 16 amino acids. Trimming at V came to 1 base and at J to 0 bases, leaving 4 bases not matched to a gene. CDR1 LGHNA and CDR2 YNFKEQ come from the germline V gene. The CDR3 region is CASSQGTGGMNTEAFF. CDR3 bases: TGTGCCAGCAGCCAAGGAACAGGGGGGATGAACACTGAAGCTTTCTTT.